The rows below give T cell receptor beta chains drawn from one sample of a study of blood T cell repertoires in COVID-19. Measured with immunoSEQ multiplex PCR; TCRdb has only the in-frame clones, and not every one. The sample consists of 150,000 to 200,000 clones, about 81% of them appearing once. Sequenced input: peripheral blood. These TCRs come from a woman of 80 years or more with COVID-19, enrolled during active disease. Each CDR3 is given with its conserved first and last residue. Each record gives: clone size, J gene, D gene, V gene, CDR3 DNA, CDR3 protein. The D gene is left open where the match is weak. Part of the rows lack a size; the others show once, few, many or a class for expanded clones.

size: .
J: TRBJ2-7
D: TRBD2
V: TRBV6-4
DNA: TGTGCCAGCAGTGACTGGGCTAGCGGGGGGGGCTCCTACGAGCAGTACTTC
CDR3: CASSDWASGGGSYEQYF

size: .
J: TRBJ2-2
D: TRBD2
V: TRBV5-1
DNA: TGCGCCAGCAGCTTGGCCGGTAGCGGGGACACCGGGGAGCTGTTTTTT
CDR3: CASSLAGSGDTGELFF

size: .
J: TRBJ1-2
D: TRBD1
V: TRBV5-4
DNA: TGTGCCAGCAGTGAACAGGGGGCACAGGGCTACACCTTC
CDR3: CASSEQGAQGYTF

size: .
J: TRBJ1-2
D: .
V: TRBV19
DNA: TGTGCCACCAGGGGTCATGGCTACACCTTC
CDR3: CATRGHGYTF

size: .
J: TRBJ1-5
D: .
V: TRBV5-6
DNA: TGTGCCAGCAGCTTACAGGGTTTTTATCAGCCCCAGCATTTT
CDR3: CASSLQGFYQPQHF

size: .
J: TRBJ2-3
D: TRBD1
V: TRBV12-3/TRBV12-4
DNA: TGTGCCAGCAGCGTACAGGGGCATACGCAGTATTTT
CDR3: CASSVQGHTQYF

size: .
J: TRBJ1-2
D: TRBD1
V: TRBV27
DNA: TGTGCCAGCAGTACCTGGGACAGGGGCTATGGCTACACCTTC
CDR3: CASSTWDRGYGYTF

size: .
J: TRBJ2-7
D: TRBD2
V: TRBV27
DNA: TGTGCCAGCAGTTTATTTTTCGGTAGCGGGGACATCGGCGAGCAGTACTTC
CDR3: CASSLFFGSGDIGEQYF

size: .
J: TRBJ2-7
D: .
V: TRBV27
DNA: TGTGCCAGCAGTGGAGGGAGGGAGCAGTACTTC
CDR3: CASSGGREQYF

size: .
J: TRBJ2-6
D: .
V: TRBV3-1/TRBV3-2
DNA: TGTGCCAGCAGCCAAACTTCTAGGGGTGGGGCCAACGTCCTGACTTTC
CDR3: CASSQTSRGGANVLTF

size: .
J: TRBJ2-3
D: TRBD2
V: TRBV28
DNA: TGTGCCAGCAGTTCCTCAGGACTAGCGGGAGGGGGCACAGATACGCAGTATTTT
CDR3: CASSSSGLAGGGTDTQYF

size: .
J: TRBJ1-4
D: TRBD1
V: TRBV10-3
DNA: TGTGCCATCAGTGACGGACAGGGGGCGGAAGGAAAACTGTTTTTT
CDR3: CAISDGQGAEGKLFF

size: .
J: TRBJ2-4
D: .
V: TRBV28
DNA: TGTGCCAGCGCAGGGAACTACATTCAGTACTTC
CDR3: CASAGNYIQYF

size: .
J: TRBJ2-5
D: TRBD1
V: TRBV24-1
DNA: TGTGCCACCAGTGATATTACGACAGGGGGCGCCGGGGAGACCCAGTACTTC
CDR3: CATSDITTGGAGETQYF

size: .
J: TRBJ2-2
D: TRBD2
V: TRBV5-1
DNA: TGCGCCAGCAGCCTACGACTAGCGGGGGGGAACACCGGGGAGCTGTTTTTT
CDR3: CASSLRLAGGNTGELFF

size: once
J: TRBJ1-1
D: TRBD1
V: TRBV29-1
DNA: TGCAGCGCTCTAAAACAGGGGGGATCGAACACTGAAGCTTTCTTT
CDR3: CSALKQGGSNTEAFF

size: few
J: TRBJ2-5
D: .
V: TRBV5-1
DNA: TGCGCCAGCAGCTTGGGGCCGACTCAAGAGACCCAGTACTTC
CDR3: CASSLGPTQETQYF

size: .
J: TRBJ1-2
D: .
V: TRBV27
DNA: TGTGCCAGCAGTGGGCTTGCGGGAAAAGTGGAGGGCTACACCTTC
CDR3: CASSGLAGKVEGYTF

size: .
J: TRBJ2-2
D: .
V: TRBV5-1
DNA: TGCGCCAGCAGCTCTGGACTGAACACCGGGGAGCTGTTTTTT
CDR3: CASSSGLNTGELFF

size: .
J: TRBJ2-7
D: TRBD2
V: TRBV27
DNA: TGTGCCAGCAGTTTATCAGGAGGGACTAGCTGGGACGAGCAGTACTTC
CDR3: CASSLSGGTSWDEQYF

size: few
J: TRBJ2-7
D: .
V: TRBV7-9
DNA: TGTGCCAGCGGAGCTTCCCTCGAGCAGTACTTC
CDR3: CASGASLEQYF

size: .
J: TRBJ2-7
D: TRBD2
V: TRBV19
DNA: TGTGCCAGTAGTCCGGGACTAGTGGGCGTTCCCTACGAGCAGTACTTC
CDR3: CASSPGLVGVPYEQYF

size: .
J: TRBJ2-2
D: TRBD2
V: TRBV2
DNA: TGTGCCAGCAGTGACGGTTCTGGGCTAGCGGCGAACACCGGGGAGCTGTTTTTT
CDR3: CASSDGSGLAANTGELFF

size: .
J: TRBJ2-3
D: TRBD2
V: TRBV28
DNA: TGTGCCAGCAGTTGGCGGACTAGCGGAACAGATACGCAGTATTTT
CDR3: CASSWRTSGTDTQYF

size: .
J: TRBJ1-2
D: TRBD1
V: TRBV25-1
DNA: TGTGCCAGCAGTGAGACAGGGGGGCACTATGGCTACACCTTC
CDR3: CASSETGGHYGYTF

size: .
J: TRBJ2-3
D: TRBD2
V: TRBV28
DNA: TGTGCCAGCAGTTTAGGGGCTAGCGGGATGGATACGCAGTATTTT
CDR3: CASSLGASGMDTQYF

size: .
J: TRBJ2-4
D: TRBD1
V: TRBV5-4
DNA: TGTGCCAGCAGCTTCGACAGGGGGGAGGTTCAGTACTTC
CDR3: CASSFDRGEVQYF

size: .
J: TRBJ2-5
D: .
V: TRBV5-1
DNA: TGCGCCAGCAGCTTTGCGGGACAGAGGTTCCAAGAGACCCAGTACTTC
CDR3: CASSFAGQRFQETQYF

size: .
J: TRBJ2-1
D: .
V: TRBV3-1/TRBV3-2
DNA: TGTGCCAGCAGCCAAGAGCAGCTAGCTTTCGATGAGCAGTTCTTC
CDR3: CASSQEQLAFDEQFF

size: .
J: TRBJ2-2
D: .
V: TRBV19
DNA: TGTGCCAGTAGGTCCCCCCTAGCCACGAACACCGGGGAGCTGTTTTTT
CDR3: CASRSPLATNTGELFF

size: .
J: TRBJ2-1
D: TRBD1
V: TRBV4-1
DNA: TGCGCCAGCAGTGGTCGGGACAGGGCCTACAATGAGCAGTTCTTC
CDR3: CASSGRDRAYNEQFF

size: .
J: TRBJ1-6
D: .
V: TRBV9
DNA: TGTGCCAGCAGCGTAACAGGGAGATTTAATTCACCCCTCCACTTT
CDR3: CASSVTGRFNSPLHF

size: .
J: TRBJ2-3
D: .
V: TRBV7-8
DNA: TGTGCCAGCAGCTTACCGGTCGCAGGAGGGACTAGCACAGATACGCAGTATTTT
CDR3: CASSLPVAGGTSTDTQYF

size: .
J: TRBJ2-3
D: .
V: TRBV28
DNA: TGTGCCAGCAGTTTGATCCACACCCATACGCAGTATTTT
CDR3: CASSLIHTHTQYF

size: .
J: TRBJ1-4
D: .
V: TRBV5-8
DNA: TGTGCCAGCAGCCCACAGGGTATTTGGGGAAAACTGTTTTTT
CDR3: CASSPQGIWGKLFF

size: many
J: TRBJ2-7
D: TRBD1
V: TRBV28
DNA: TGTGCCAGCAGCATAGGATTCGGGACAGGGATTTACGAGCAGTACTTC
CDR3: CASSIGFGTGIYEQYF

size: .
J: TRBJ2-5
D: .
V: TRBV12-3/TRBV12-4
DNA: TGTGCCAGCAGTTTGAGGGGAGGAGAGACCCAGTACTTC
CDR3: CASSLRGGETQYF

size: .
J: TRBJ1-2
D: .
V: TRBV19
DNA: TGTGCCAGTAGTATGGAAGGGGTCCCCCCTTATGGCTACACCTTC
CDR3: CASSMEGVPPYGYTF

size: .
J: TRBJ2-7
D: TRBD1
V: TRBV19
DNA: TGTGCCAGTAGTTTGGACAGGGAGTACGAGCAGTACTTC
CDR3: CASSLDREYEQYF

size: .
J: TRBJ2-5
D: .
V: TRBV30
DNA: TGTGCCTGGAGTGGGGGGGACGGTGAGACCCAGTACTTC
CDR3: CAWSGGDGETQYF

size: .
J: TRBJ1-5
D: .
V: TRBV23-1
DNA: TGCGCCAGCAGTCCCGGGACTGGAGACCAGCCCCAGCATTTT
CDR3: CASSPGTGDQPQHF

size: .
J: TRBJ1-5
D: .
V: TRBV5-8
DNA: TGTGCCAGCAGCTTGGCCGAGAGACACCAGCCCCAGCATTTT
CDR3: CASSLAERHQPQHF

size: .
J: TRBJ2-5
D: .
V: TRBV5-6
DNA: TGTGCCAGCAGCTTGACTGGAGGGCGAGGCCGAGGGGAGACCCAGTACTTC
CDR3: CASSLTGGRGRGETQYF

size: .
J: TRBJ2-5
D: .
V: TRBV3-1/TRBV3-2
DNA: TGTGCCAGCAGACAACTAGAACTGGGGGGAGAGACCCAGTACTTC
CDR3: CASRQLELGGETQYF